Following are 14 T cell receptor beta chains from one sample sequenced in a study of blood T cell repertoires in COVID-19. Assay used: immunoSEQ multiplex PCR; TCRdb lists only in-frame clones, some missing. In the table there are fewer than 250,000 clones, approximately 88% of which are singletons. Sequences were obtained from PBMCs or T cells enriched from blood (not recorded which). These receptor sequences come from a woman aged 25 to 39 who had been exposed to COVID-19.

The CDR3 DNA sequence: TGTGCCAGCAGTTTTGAGGGTGGAAAACTGTTTTTT. Its translation: CASSFEGGKLFF. This chain links TRBV12-3 or TRBV12-4 with TRBJ1-4; D not certain. The CDR3 consists of 12 residues. Trimming removed 3 bases from V and 10 bases from J, with 9 bases in between.

Here the CDR3 DNA reads TGCGCCAGCAGCGCCCTACAGGGATCCACCGGGGAGCTGTTTTTT. Translated: CASSALQGSTGELFF. This chain links TRBV10-2 with TRBJ2-2; possibly TRBD1 for D (6 bases). The V end was cut by 6 bases, the J end by 4 bases, with 15 bases between. This CDR3 comprises 15 residues. CDR1 and CDR2 (germline): WSHSY, SAAADI.

The V and J genes are TRBV29-1 and TRBJ2-1, with TRBD2 identical over 7 bases. V lost 4 bases, J lost 7 bases, and 13 bases stayed unmatched. Per the germline V gene, CDR1 is SQVTM and CDR2 is ANQGSEA. CDR3 length: 15 amino acids. In nucleotides, the CDR3 is TGCAGCGTTGCCGAGGGAGCGGGACTTGGGAATGAGCAGTTCTTC. Translation gives CSVAEGAGLGNEQFF.

This clone came up many times. The CDR3 reads CASSLSRPVTSGTGELFF. Here the CDR3 DNA reads TGTGCCAGCAGTTTATCTAGGCCGGTGACTAGCGGGACCGGGGAGCTGTTTTTT. V is TRBV27 and J is TRBJ2-2; 10 bases are shared with TRBD2. V dropped 0 bases and J dropped 5; count of bases not matched to a gene: 9. This CDR3 has 18 residues. CDR1 and CDR2 (germline): MNHEY, SMNVEV (reference sequence).

The CDR3 DNA reads as TGTGCCAGCAGAGCAGGGGGTCACTCTGAAGCTTTCTTT. Its translation is CASRAGGHSEAFF. J is TRBJ1-1 and V is TRBV12-3 or TRBV12-4, with 7 bases fitting TRBD1. The CDR3 extends over 13 amino acids. The ends lost 6 bases at V and 6 bases at J; junction bases unmatched: 7.

The chain is built from TRBV27 and TRBJ1-2, with D perhaps matching TRBD1 (5 bases). V lost 8 bases, J lost 4 bases, and 20 bases lay in between. Germline V CDR1 and CDR2: MNHEY, SMNVEV (reference sequence). This CDR3 has 15 residues. This CDR3 is CASSYLLPGSYGYTF. CDR3 DNA sequence: TGTGCCAGCTCCTACCTATTACCAGGGTCCTATGGCTACACCTTC.

The gene calls are TRBV2 and TRBJ2-7; tentative D call: TRBD2 (7 bases). The CDR3 spans 14 residues. CDR1 is SNHLY and CDR2 is FYNNEI in the germline V gene. V was cut by 7 bases and J by 2 bases, with 15 bases left in between. The CDR3 loop reads CASKGGTNTYEQYF. CDR3 DNA: TGTGCCAGCAAGGGGGGGACTAACACCTACGAGCAGTACTTC.

The chain joins TRBV10-3 to TRBJ2-7; 9 nucleotides agree with TRBD1. J gave up 6 bases and V 1 base, and 7 bases lay outside the gene matches. The CDR3 length is 15 residues. CDR1 is ENHRY and CDR2 is SYGVKD in the germline V gene. The CDR3: CAISEYLGQGSEQYF. CDR3 nucleotides: TGTGCCATCAGTGAGTATCTGGGACAGGGATCCGAGCAGTACTTC.

The V gene is TRBV3-1 (or the pseudogene TRBV3-2), the J gene TRBJ2-6; D may be TRBD2 (6 bases). The germline CDR1 and CDR2 sequences are LGHDT and YNNKEL (reference sequence). Trimming took 1 base from V and 2 from J, leaving 12 bases between them. The CDR3 runs to 17 residues. In DNA, the CDR3 is TGTGCCAGCAGCCAAGTGGGTACGGGAGCTGGGGCCAACGTCCTGACTTTC. Protein: CASSQVGTGAGANVLTF.

The chain is built from TRBV5-1 and TRBJ2-3, with 7 positions matching TRBD2. The length of the CDR3 is 14 residues. Germline CDR1 and CDR2: SGHRS and YFSETQ. Trimming removed 0 bases from V and 4 bases from J; junction bases left unmatched: 2. In nucleotides, the CDR3 is TGCGCCAGCAGCTTGGGACTAGCAGCAGATACGCAGTATTTT. The encoded protein is CASSLGLAADTQYF.

This chain links TRBV2 with TRBJ1-4, with 8 nucleotides matching TRBD1. CDR1 and CDR2 from the germline V gene are SNHLY and FYNNEI. V gave up 4 bases and J gave up 4 bases; unmatched junction bases: 11. The CDR3 is 17 residues long. CDR3 region: CASSALDRVRGNEKLFF. The CDR3 bases are TGTGCCAGCAGTGCGTTGGACAGGGTGAGGGGTAATGAAAAACTGTTTTTT.

The J gene is TRBJ1-4, the V gene TRBV7-7; 8 bases are a match to TRBD1. The CDR3 loop spans 15 amino acids. With V trimmed by 5 bases and J by 7 bases, 9 bases remained unmatched. CDR1 and CDR2 from the germline V gene are SSHAT and FNYEAQ (reference sequence). The CDR3 loop reads CASSMTGTGAEKLFF. The CDR3 nucleotides are TGTGCCAGCAGCATGACCGGGACAGGAGCTGAAAAACTGTTTTTT.

This rearrangement joins TRBV19 to TRBJ2-7; TRBD1 matches at 7 bases. V was clipped by 7 bases and J by 3 bases; unmatched bases: 3. The CDR3 extends over 12 amino acids. Germline-derived CDR1 and CDR2 are LNHDA and SQIVND (reference sequence). The CDR3 nucleotides are TGTGCCAGTAATCACAGGGGCTACGAGCAGTACTTC. This sequence encodes CASNHRGYEQYF.

This clone was seen a single time. CDR3 bases: TGTGCCAGCAGTTACCCAAGCCCCTTCTACGAGCAGTACTTC. This sequence encodes CASSYPSPFYEQYF. The genes are TRBV6-2 or TRBV6-3 and TRBJ2-7; D is undetermined. The germline V and J ends were trimmed by 2 bases and 3 bases, with 11 bases remaining between them. From germline, CDR1 is MNHEY and CDR2 SVGEGT. The CDR3 is 14 amino acids.